The rows below give T cell receptor beta chains drawn from one sample of a study of cytomegalovirus exposure and HLA in healthy donors. Method: immunoSEQ multiplex PCR; TCRdb's copy keeps in-frame clones and lacks some. This table holds 150,000 to 200,000 clones, around 80% found once. Sequencing input: PBMCs. These receptors were taken from a woman in her thirties or forties in good health and CMV-seronegative. The CDR3 runs from the conserved cysteine through the conserved F or W. D genes are given only for firm matches. Expanded clones are given a class, and other clones once, few, many or no size at all.

d_call: .; clone_size: .; j_call: TRBJ2-1; v_call: TRBV6-5; cdr3_aa: CASNGDTNNEQFF; cdr3_nt: TGTGCCAGCAACGGGGACACCAACAATGAGCAGTTCTTC
d_call: .; clone_size: .; j_call: TRBJ1-1; v_call: TRBV25-1; cdr3_aa: CASSPRGSGTTEAFF; cdr3_nt: TGTGCCAGCAGTCCCCGGGGGTCAGGTACCACTGAAGCTTTCTTT
d_call: TRBD1; clone_size: .; j_call: TRBJ1-3; v_call: TRBV16; cdr3_aa: CASSQSGGGQGF; cdr3_nt: TGTGCCAGCAGCCAATCCGGCGGTGGACAGGGTTTT
d_call: .; clone_size: .; j_call: TRBJ1-4; v_call: TRBV25-1; cdr3_aa: CASSGTIGQHNNEKLFF; cdr3_nt: TGTGCCAGCAGCGGCACCATCGGACAGCATAATAATGAAAAACTGTTTTTT
d_call: .; clone_size: .; j_call: TRBJ2-1; v_call: TRBV5-4; cdr3_aa: CASSRFSGKGVNEQFF; cdr3_nt: TGTGCCAGCAGCCGTTTTTCGGGGAAGGGGGTCAATGAGCAGTTCTTC
d_call: TRBD1; clone_size: .; j_call: TRBJ2-7; v_call: TRBV7-6; cdr3_aa: CASSKDRAYEQYF; cdr3_nt: TGTGCCAGCAGTAAAGACAGGGCCTACGAGCAGTACTTC
d_call: .; clone_size: .; j_call: TRBJ2-3; v_call: TRBV5-4; cdr3_aa: CASSVGLEQYF; cdr3_nt: TGTGCCAGCAGCGTGGGACTCGAGCAGTATTTT
d_call: TRBD2; clone_size: .; j_call: TRBJ2-1; v_call: TRBV5-1; cdr3_aa: CASSLTSGSIRSEQFF; cdr3_nt: TGCGCCAGCAGTCTGACTAGCGGGAGTATTCGGAGTGAGCAGTTCTTC
d_call: TRBD1; clone_size: .; j_call: TRBJ2-4; v_call: TRBV30; cdr3_aa: CAWSVTGGIKNIQYF; cdr3_nt: TGTGCCTGGAGTGTGACAGGGGGGATCAAAAACATTCAGTACTTC
d_call: .; clone_size: .; j_call: TRBJ2-2; v_call: TRBV6-1; cdr3_aa: CASSMTGDTGELFF; cdr3_nt: TGTGCCAGCAGCATGACAGGAGACACCGGGGAGCTGTTTTTT
d_call: .; clone_size: .; j_call: TRBJ2-1; v_call: TRBV5-1; cdr3_aa: CASSIEGLGVGNEQFF; cdr3_nt: TGCGCCAGCAGCATCGAGGGACTGGGGGTGGGCAATGAGCAGTTCTTC
d_call: .; clone_size: .; j_call: TRBJ2-2; v_call: TRBV19; cdr3_aa: CASSDPAGARTGELFF; cdr3_nt: TGTGCCAGTAGTGACCCCGCGGGGGCGCGGACCGGGGAGCTGTTTTTT
d_call: .; clone_size: .; j_call: TRBJ1-2; v_call: TRBV6-1; cdr3_aa: CASSPRGGNYGYTF; cdr3_nt: TGTGCCAGCAGTCCTCGGGGAGGGAACTATGGCTACACCTTC
d_call: .; clone_size: .; j_call: TRBJ1-4; v_call: TRBV5-8; cdr3_aa: CASSLGGRTTNEKLFF; cdr3_nt: TGTGCCAGCAGCTTGGGTGGCCGTACAACTAATGAAAAACTGTTTTTT
d_call: .; clone_size: .; j_call: TRBJ1-3; v_call: TRBV7-8; cdr3_aa: CASSLAEGVTGNTIYF; cdr3_nt: TGTGCCAGCAGCTTAGCGGAAGGGGTGACTGGAAACACCATATATTTT
d_call: TRBD2; clone_size: .; j_call: TRBJ2-1; v_call: TRBV19; cdr3_aa: CASSVSGRLNNEQFF; cdr3_nt: TGTGCCAGTAGTGTCAGCGGGAGGCTCAACAATGAGCAGTTCTTC
d_call: TRBD2; clone_size: .; j_call: TRBJ2-1; v_call: TRBV27; cdr3_aa: CASSLSSRLAGWYNEQFF; cdr3_nt: TGTGCCAGCAGTTTATCCTCGAGACTAGCGGGTTGGTACAATGAGCAGTTCTTC
d_call: .; clone_size: .; j_call: TRBJ2-6; v_call: TRBV19; cdr3_aa: CASSHRAAGANVLTF; cdr3_nt: TGTGCCAGTAGCCACAGGGCAGCTGGGGCCAACGTCCTGACTTTC
d_call: .; clone_size: few; j_call: TRBJ2-1; v_call: TRBV6-1; cdr3_aa: CASTGSSYNEQFF; cdr3_nt: TGTGCCAGCACAGGCAGCTCCTACAATGAGCAGTTCTTC
d_call: .; clone_size: once; j_call: TRBJ2-1; v_call: TRBV28; cdr3_aa: CASSSTPGAPSYNEQFF; cdr3_nt: TGTGCCAGCAGTTCCACACCCGGAGCCCCTTCCTACAATGAGCAGTTCTTC
d_call: .; clone_size: .; j_call: TRBJ1-5; v_call: TRBV6-5; cdr3_aa: CASCVGNQPQHF; cdr3_nt: TGTGCCAGCTGCGTGGGCAATCAGCCCCAGCATTTT
d_call: TRBD2; clone_size: .; j_call: TRBJ2-5; v_call: TRBV18; cdr3_aa: CASSPPGTSGQLTQYF; cdr3_nt: TGTGCCAGCTCACCACCGGGGACTAGCGGCCAGTTGACCCAGTACTTC
d_call: TRBD1; clone_size: .; j_call: TRBJ1-2; v_call: TRBV19; cdr3_aa: CASSITGEHYGYTF; cdr3_nt: TGTGCCAGTAGTATAACAGGGGAGCACTATGGCTACACCTTC
d_call: TRBD2; clone_size: .; j_call: TRBJ2-3; v_call: TRBV27; cdr3_aa: CASSVGLAGGDTQYF; cdr3_nt: TGTGCCAGCAGTGTGGGACTAGCGGGAGGAGATACGCAGTATTTT
d_call: .; clone_size: .; j_call: TRBJ1-6; v_call: TRBV2; cdr3_aa: CAIGAPRNDSPLHF; cdr3_nt: TGTGCCATAGGGGCACCGAGGAATGATTCACCCCTCCACTTT